Here is one T cell receptor (beta chain) with its context. These data come from a study of T cells in Graves' hyperthyroidism and ophthalmopathy. Study information: Peripheral blood was acquired at first diagnosis, ahead of any therapy whatsoever.

Hyperthyroidism had been newly diagnosed in patients aged 18 to 65, and its duration was under 2 months. A roughly 9.3 ml volume of fresh peripheral blood provided the PBMCs. Amplification of TCR beta CDR3 regions used RNA as the template. Researchers ran a first-round RT-PCR on the TCR CDR3 using the HTBI primer set. TCRdb called the multiplex PCR reads again in MiXCR, with one record for every CDR3 protein. The top ten hold approximately 25% of the sample, which has under 350,000 distinct CDR3 sequences, approximately 26% seen once. The germline V gene has CDR1 GTSNPN and CDR2 SVGIG (reference sequence). The CDR3 is made up of 16 amino acids. J gave up 1 base and V 2 bases, and 3 bases lay outside the gene matches.

The genes are TRBV30 and TRBJ2-2; 11 bases map to TRBD2. This receptor was obtained from a man aged 40-49 years with Graves' hyperthyroidism that later progressed to Graves' ophthalmopathy. The sequenced sample was blood. The CDR3 DNA sequence: TGTGCCTGGAGTACGGGACTAGCGGTGAACACCGGGGAGCTGTTTTTT. Translated: CAWSTGLAVNTGELFF.